This T cell receptor (beta chain) was sequenced during a study of shared clonotypes between healthy human individuals. The overall study: Per-donor plates numbered three CD4 naive, three CD4 memory, two CD8 naive and one CD8 memory.

About this clone itself: As yet, its antigen is unknown.

Findings and caveats of the study: In general, naive subsets displayed greater estimated richness than memory subsets did. The study found lower generation probabilities in non-shared clonotypes than in those shared by all four donors.

Naive CD8 cells lacked CD45RO and underwent positive selection for CCR7, leaving out terminally differentiated effector memory CD45RA+ cells. Assay used: immunoSEQ multiplex PCR; TCRdb lists only in-frame clones, some missing. Among about 2.2 million clones listed, around 93% were seen once. The TCR sequence derives from a man between 18 and 29 years old in good health. Some clones in this sample may be carry-over from other donors' samples. Sequenced sample: naive CD8+ T cells from PBMCs.

The CDR3 region has the DNA TGTGCCAGCAGCCCCCGGGGGGGAGCGGTTGCCGGGGAGCTGTTTTTT. Its protein product is CASSPRGGAVAGELFF. The chain uses TRBV9 and TRBJ2-2, with 8 bases identical to TRBD2. V lost 4 bases, J lost 6 bases, and 11 bases stayed unmatched. The V gene's germline CDR1 is SGDLS and CDR2 YYNGEE. The CDR3 has 16 amino acids.